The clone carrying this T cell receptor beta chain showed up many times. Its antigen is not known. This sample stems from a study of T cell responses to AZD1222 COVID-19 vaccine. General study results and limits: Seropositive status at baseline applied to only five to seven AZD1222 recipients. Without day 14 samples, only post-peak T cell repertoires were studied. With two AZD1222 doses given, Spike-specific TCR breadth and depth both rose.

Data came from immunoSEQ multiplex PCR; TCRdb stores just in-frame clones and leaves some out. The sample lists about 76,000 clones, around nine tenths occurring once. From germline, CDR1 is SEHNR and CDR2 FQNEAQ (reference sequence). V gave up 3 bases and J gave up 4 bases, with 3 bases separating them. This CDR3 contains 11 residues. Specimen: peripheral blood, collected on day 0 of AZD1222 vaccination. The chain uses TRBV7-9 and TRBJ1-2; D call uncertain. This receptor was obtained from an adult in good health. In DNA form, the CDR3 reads TGTGCCAGCAGCTTTGGCTATGGCTACACCTTC. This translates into CASSFGYGYTF.